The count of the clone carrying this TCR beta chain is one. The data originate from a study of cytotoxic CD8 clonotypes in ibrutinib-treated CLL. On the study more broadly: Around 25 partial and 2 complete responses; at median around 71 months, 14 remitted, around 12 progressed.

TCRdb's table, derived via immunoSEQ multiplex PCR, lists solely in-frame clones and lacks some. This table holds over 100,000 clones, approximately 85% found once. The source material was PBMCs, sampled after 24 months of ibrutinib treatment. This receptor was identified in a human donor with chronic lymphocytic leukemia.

The CDR3 is CASRLSGTGGEQYF. DNA of the CDR3: TGTGCCAGCAGATTATCGGGGACAGGGGGCGAGCAGTACTTC. This chain links TRBV7-2 with TRBJ2-7; TRBD1 agrees at 11 bases. Losses at the gene ends were 6 bases for V and 6 bases for J; bases not matched to a gene: 7. The germline CDR1 and CDR2 sequences are SGHTA and FQGNSA. The CDR3 is 14 residues long.